This record covers a single TCR beta chain. Its antigen is undetermined. Original data processing: Owing to the provision of junction-only sequences devoid of quality scores by immunoSEQ, filtering differed. This table comes from immunoSEQ multiplex PCR, and its TCRdb copy is limited to in-frame clones, with some not included. V, J and clone size are taken as reported in that table, and D and trimming were inferred from the DNA itself. Here the sample spans roughly 2.5 million clones, around nine tenths being singletons. These data originate in a study of shared clonotypes between healthy human individuals. Study at large: Aged between 18 and 49, the donors were a couple of women and three men.

Findings and caveats of the study: Richness estimates generally favored naive over memory subsets.

Between the trimmed V and J ends, which lost 2 bases and 8 bases, there was a span of 9 bases. The CDR3 totals 13 residues. Looked up from germline, CDR1 is ENHRY and CDR2 is SYGVKD. The receptor was derived from a young man in good health. The specimen sequenced was naive CD4+ T cells sorted from blood. The subset is: CD45RA+ positively selected. The chain couples TRBV10-3 to TRBJ1-4, with a possible D match to TRBD1 (5 bases). CDR3 residues: CAISEGALEKLFF. For the CDR3, the DNA is TGTGCCATCAGTGAGGGGGCCCTAGAAAAACTGTTTTTT.